The 19 T cell receptor beta chains given below trace back to one sample, sequenced in a study of blood T cells in healthy people across ages. With a J-beta primer mix and a sample-barcoded 5' primer, a second PCR ran about 7 to 12 cycles. Each CDR3 protein gets one entry after TCRdb re-called the 5' RACE reads with MiXCR. The data show around 1.5 million distinct CDR3 sequences, roughly 64% seen once. Sequenced: blood. The receptors were sampled from a man in his late teens or twenties in good health.

The rearrangement links TRBV7-9 to TRBJ2-3, with TRBD1 identical over 10 bases. V was clipped by 5 bases and J by 8 bases; unmatched bases: 13. CDR3 length: 16 residues. Germline V gene data show CDR1 as SEHNR and CDR2 as FQNEAQ (reference sequence). CDR3 sequence (DNA): TGTGCCAGCAGCACCTTACAGGGACAGGGGTTCGGTACGCAGTATTTT. As protein: CASSTLQGQGFGTQYF.

A note on this clonotype: This sequence may be a read error, since a much larger clone differs from it by one base. The V gene is TRBV12-3 or TRBV12-4, the J gene TRBJ2-3; 9 bases map to TRBD1. This CDR3 has 16 residues. CDR3 sequence (DNA): TGTTCCAGCAGTTTGGTGGGACAGGGCCCAACAGATACGCAGTATTTT. Its translation: CSSSLVGQGPTDTQYF.

The V call is TRBV4-1, the J call TRBJ1-5; D is undetermined. The V gene's germline CDR1 is MGHRA and CDR2 YSYEKL. V dropped 1 base and J dropped 5 bases, with 6 bases sitting between them. CDR3 length equals 13 residues. The CDR3 sequence is CASSQGTDQPQHF. In nucleotides, the CDR3 is TGCGCCAGCAGCCAAGGCACCGATCAGCCCCAGCATTTT.

Comments on this clonotype: Compared with germline, one end of the junction differs, possibly owing to a read error. This chain joins TRBV2 and TRBJ2-5; 9 bases align to TRBD2. The CDR3 spans 14 residues. Germline-derived CDR1 and CDR2 are SNHLY and FYNNEI. Here the CDR3 reads CASRESGGRETQYF. CDR3 bases: TGTGCCAGCCGTGAAAGCGGGGGGCGAGAGACCCAGTACTTC.

The chain couples TRBV6-5 to TRBJ1-1; D uncertain. Germline assignment: CDR1 MNHEY and CDR2 SVGAGI. The CDR3 sequence is 15 residues long. V was clipped by 0 bases and J by 1 base, with 9 bases between them. This CDR3 reads CASSYSVGKNTEAFF. In DNA, the CDR3 is TGTGCCAGCAGTTACTCGGTGGGGAAGAACACTGAAGCTTTCTTT.

The rearrangement uses TRBV27 and TRBJ2-3; 9 bases align to TRBD1. J was trimmed by 4 bases and V by 4 bases; bases with no gene match: 9. The CDR3 is made up of 16 amino acids. Per the germline V gene, CDR1 is MNHEY and CDR2 is SMNVEV (reference sequence). The CDR3 here is CASSYGDREIPDTQYF. The CDR3, as DNA: TGTGCCAGCAGTTACGGGGACAGGGAAATACCAGATACGCAGTATTTT.

V gene TRBV12-3 or TRBV12-4 combines with J gene TRBJ2-7, with a possible D match to TRBD1 (6 bases). This CDR3 spans 13 amino acids. V shed 6 bases and J shed 2 bases, with 11 bases lying between them. CDR3 sequence: CASRQGSTYEQYF. In DNA form, the CDR3 reads TGTGCCAGCAGACAGGGCAGCACCTACGAGCAGTACTTC.

The CDR3 is CASSLDGSRGYTF. The CDR3 nucleotides read TGTGCCAGCAGCTTAGACGGGTCTCGAGGCTACACCTTC. The chain is built from TRBV7-9 and TRBJ1-2; D gene unclear. The CDR3 spans 13 residues. V lost 1 base and J lost 8, with 11 bases in between. The V gene's germline CDR1 is SEHNR and CDR2 FQNEAQ (reference sequence). Variable domain in full (rest from reference TRBV7-9 and TRBJ1-2): DTGVSQNPRHKITKRGQNVTFRCDPISEHNRLYWYRQTLGQGPEFLTYFQNEAQLEKSRLLSDRFSAERPKGSFSTLEIQRTEQGDSAMYLCASSLDGSRGYTFGSGTRLTVV.

J is TRBJ1-2 and V is TRBV4-1; D gene unclear. V lost 0 bases and J lost 4, with 15 bases in between. CDR3 length equals 16 residues. From germline, CDR1 is MGHRA and CDR2 YSYEKL. The CDR3 region is CASSQDRNAKSYGYTF. DNA for the CDR3: TGCGCCAGCAGCCAAGATCGTAACGCGAAATCCTATGGCTACACCTTC.

The chain couples TRBV29-1 to TRBJ2-1; D unclear. V lost 4 bases and J 4 bases, leaving 20 bases between the germline ends. The CDR3 consists of 16 residues. The germline CDR1 and CDR2 sequences are SQVTM and ANQGSEA. CDR3 region: CSVVVALSLGYNEQFF. The CDR3 DNA sequence: TGCAGCGTTGTTGTAGCCCTTAGCTTAGGATACAATGAGCAGTTCTTC.

The chain uses TRBV2 and TRBJ2-1, with 12 bases aligning to TRBD2. Trimming cost V 6 bases and J 6 bases; bases outside gene matches: 21. The germline gives CDR1 SNHLY, CDR2 FYNNEI. The CDR3 is made up of 20 amino acids. DNA of the CDR3: TGTGCCAGCAGGGACCCCGGGACTAGCGGGTCCTTTACATGGGGCAATGAGCAGTTCTTC. Its translation is CASRDPGTSGSFTWGNEQFF.

The J gene is TRBJ2-7, the V gene TRBV28; D call uncertain. The CDR3 extends over 14 amino acids. Trimming cost V 6 bases and J 1 base, with 13 bases left between them. Per the germline V gene, CDR1 is MDHEN and CDR2 is SYDVKM. The CDR3 spells CASRARGGSYEQYF. DNA for the CDR3: TGTGCCAGCAGGGCCCGTGGTGGTTCCTACGAGCAGTACTTC.

V is TRBV28 and J is TRBJ1-5, with a tentative D call TRBD1 (6 bases). Trimming removed 11 bases from V and 5 bases from J, with 19 bases in between. The length of the CDR3 is 14 residues. The germline V gene encodes CDR1 MDHEN and CDR2 SYDVKM. The CDR3 sequence is CAGGSTGNDQPQHF. CDR3 DNA sequence: TGTGCCGGGGGATCGACAGGAAACGATCAGCCCCAGCATTTT.

The chain links TRBV24-1 to TRBJ2-1; D is undetermined. The CDR3 runs to 15 residues. Germline values: CDR1 KGHDR, CDR2 SFDVKD. V was shortened by 2 bases and J by 9 bases, with 16 bases between the two germline ends. CDR3: CATSDSKGWSFEQFF. The CDR3 DNA is TGTGCCACCAGTGATTCAAAGGGCTGGAGCTTTGAGCAGTTCTTC.

This chain links TRBV6-1 with TRBJ1-2, with no clear D. From germline, CDR1 is MNHNS and CDR2 SASEGT. V was clipped by 11 bases and J by 0 bases, with 10 bases between them. This CDR3 is built from 12 residues. The CDR3 reads CAAGRTNYGYTF. CDR3 nucleotide sequence: TGTGCCGCCGGGAGGACTAACTATGGCTACACCTTC.

The J gene is TRBJ2-7, the V gene TRBV11-2, with D possibly being TRBD2 (6 bases). With 3 bases removed from V and 0 bases from J, the gap between germline ends came to 12 bases. From germline, CDR1 is SGHAT and CDR2 FQNNGV. This CDR3 has 15 residues. CDR3 sequence reads: CASSFGSGSSYEQYF. DNA of the CDR3: TGTGCCAGCAGCTTCGGGAGCGGGTCCTCCTACGAGCAGTACTTC.

A single count supports this clonotype. The CDR3 region has the DNA TGCAGGATGACAGGTCCCCAAGAGACCCAGTACTTC. This gives the protein CRMTGPQETQYF. The chain carries TRBV20-1 and TRBJ2-7; a weak D match, TRBD1 (6 bases). The tail of the sequence fits TRBJ2-5 better, so the J call may be wrong. In germline, CDR1 is DFQATT, CDR2 SNEGSKA (reference sequence). The CDR3 consists of 12 residues.

This sequence joins TRBV18 and TRBJ1-4; D not resolved. Trimming removed 1 base from V and 5 bases from J, with 8 bases in between. The germline V gene has CDR1 KGHSH and CDR2 LQKENI. The CDR3 spans 14 residues. The DNA for the CDR3 is TGTGCCAGCTCACCACGGAGCACCAATGAAAAACTGTTTTTT. This encodes CASSPRSTNEKLFF.

This clonotype has only one observation. The J gene is TRBJ2-7, the V gene TRBV27; tentative D call: TRBD2 (7 bases). CDR1 and CDR2 (germline): MNHEY, SMNVEV (reference sequence). V lost 6 bases and J 5 bases, leaving 20 bases between the germline ends. The length of the CDR3 is 15 residues. CDR3 bases: TGTGCCAGCAGGGATGGGGGGGGGACATTCCACGAGCAGTACTTC. It specifies CASRDGGGTFHEQYF.